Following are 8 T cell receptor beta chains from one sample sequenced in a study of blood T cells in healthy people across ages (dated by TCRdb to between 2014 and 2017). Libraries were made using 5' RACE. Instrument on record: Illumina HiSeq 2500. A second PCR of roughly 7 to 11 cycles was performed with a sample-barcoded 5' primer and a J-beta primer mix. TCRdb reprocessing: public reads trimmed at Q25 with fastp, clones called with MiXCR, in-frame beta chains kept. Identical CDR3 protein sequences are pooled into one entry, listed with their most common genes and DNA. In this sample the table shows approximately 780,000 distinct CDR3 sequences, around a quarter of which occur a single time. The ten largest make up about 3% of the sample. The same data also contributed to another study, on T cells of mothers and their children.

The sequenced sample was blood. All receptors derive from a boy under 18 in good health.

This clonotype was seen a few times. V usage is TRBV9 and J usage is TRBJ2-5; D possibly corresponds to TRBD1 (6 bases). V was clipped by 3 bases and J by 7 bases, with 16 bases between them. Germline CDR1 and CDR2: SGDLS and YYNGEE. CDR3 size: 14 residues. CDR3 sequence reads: CASSATGQLATQYF. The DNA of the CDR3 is TGTGCCAGCAGCGCGACCGGACAGCTCGCGACCCAGTACTTC. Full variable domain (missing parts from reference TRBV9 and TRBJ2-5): DSGVTQTPKHLITATGQRVTLRCSPRSGDLSVYWYQQSLDQGLQFLIQYYNGEERAKGNILERFSAQQFPDLHSELNLSSLELGDSALYFCASSATGQLATQYFGPGTRLLVL.

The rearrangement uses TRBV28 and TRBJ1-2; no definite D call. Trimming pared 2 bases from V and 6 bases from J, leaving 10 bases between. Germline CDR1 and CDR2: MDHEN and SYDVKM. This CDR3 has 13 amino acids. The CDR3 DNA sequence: TGTGCCAGCAGTTTAAGTAGGGTACATGGCTACACCTTC. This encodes CASSLSRVHGYTF.

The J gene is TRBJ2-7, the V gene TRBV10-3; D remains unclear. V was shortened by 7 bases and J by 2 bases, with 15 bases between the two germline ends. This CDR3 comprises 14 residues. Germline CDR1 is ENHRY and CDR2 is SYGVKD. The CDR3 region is CAIMATERTYEQYF. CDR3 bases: TGTGCCATCATGGCCACGGAAAGGACCTACGAGCAGTACTTC.

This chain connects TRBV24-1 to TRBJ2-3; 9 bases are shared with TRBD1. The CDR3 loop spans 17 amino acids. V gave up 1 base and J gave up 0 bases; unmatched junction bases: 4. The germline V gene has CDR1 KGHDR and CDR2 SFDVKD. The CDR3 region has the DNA TGTGCCACCAGTGATTTTTCGGACAGGGGTAGCACAGATACGCAGTATTTT. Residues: CATSDFSDRGSTDTQYF.

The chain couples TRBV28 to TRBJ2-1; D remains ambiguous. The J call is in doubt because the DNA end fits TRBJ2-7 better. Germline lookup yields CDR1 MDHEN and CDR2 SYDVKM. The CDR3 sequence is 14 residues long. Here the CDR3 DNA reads TGTGCCAGCACCAAATTTCCCATCTCCTACGAGCAGTACTTC. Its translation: CASTKFPISYEQYF.

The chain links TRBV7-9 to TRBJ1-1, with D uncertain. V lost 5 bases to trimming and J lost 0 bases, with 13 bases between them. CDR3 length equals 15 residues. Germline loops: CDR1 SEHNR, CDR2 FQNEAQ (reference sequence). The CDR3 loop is CASSPWTVMNTEAFF. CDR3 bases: TGTGCCAGCAGCCCCTGGACGGTTATGAACACTGAAGCTTTCTTT.

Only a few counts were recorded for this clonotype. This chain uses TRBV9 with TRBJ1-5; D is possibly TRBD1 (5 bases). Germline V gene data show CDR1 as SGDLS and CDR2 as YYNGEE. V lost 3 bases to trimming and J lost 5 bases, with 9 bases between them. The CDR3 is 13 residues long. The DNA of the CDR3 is TGTGCCAGCAGCGAGAGGGACGATCAGCCCCAGCATTTT. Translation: CASSERDDQPQHF. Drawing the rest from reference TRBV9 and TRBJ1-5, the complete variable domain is DSGVTQTPKHLITATGQRVTLRCSPRSGDLSVYWYQQSLDQGLQFLIQYYNGEERAKGNILERFSAQQFPDLHSELNLSSLELGDSALYFCASSERDDQPQHFGDGTRLSIL.

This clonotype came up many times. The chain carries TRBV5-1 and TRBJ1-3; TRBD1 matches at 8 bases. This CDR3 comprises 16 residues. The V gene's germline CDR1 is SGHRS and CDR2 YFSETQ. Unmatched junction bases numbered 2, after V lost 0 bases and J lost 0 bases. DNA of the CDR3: TGCGCCAGCAGCTTGGGACAGGGGAGCTCTGGAAACACCATATATTTT. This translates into CASSLGQGSSGNTIYF.